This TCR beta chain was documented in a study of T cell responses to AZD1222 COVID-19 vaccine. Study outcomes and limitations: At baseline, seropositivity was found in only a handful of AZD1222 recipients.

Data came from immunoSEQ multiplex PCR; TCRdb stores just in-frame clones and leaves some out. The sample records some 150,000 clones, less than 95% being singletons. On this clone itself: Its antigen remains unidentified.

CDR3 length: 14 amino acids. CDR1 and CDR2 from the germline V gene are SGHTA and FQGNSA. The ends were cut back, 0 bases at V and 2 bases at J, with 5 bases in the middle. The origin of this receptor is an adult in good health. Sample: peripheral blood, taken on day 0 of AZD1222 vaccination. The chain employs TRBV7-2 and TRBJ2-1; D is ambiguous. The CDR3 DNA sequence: TGTGCCAGCAGCTTAGCGGGGACCTACAATGAGCAGTTCTTC. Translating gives CASSLAGTYNEQFF.